This T cell receptor (beta chain) was recovered during a study of beta chain features in type 1 diabetes. This clone was counted between two and nine times. The V and J ends lost 0 bases and 4 bases respectively, with 7 bases between them. Germline CDR1 reads SGDLS; CDR2 reads YYNGEE. The CDR3 contains 14 residues. Reverse transcription of all isolated RNA meant that expressed TCRB transcripts were sequenced. Here immunoSEQ multiplex PCR was the method, and the copy in TCRdb shows in-frame clones only, minus some. In the table there are some 360,000 clones, around 19% of which are singletons. The gene calls are TRBV9 and TRBJ2-2; weak D call: TRBD2 (5 bases). This receptor was identified in a woman under 30 in good health. The sample comprised naive CD4+ T cells from blood. The CDR3 DNA is TGTGCCAGCAGCGTAGAACTAGTCACCGGGGAGCTGTTTTTT. This translates into CASSVELVTGELFF.